This record looks at one T cell receptor (beta chain) sequence and its context. This clonotype was counted at least ten times. Which antigen it targets is not known. Per-base quality was not reported, and no clone a single base away is much larger than it. The sample originates from a study of T cells after yellow fever vaccination (dated by TCRdb to the late 2010s). Describing the broader study: The SMART-Seq v4 Ultra Low Input RNA kit was used to prepare libraries from fractions with low cell numbers. Two healthy male donors made up the cohort, one aged 18 to 30 years and the other aged 30 to 40 years. Blood samples were taken at several timepoints before and after primary and secondary immunization, and bulk PBMC replicates and cell subsets were isolated. To track T-cell clones before and after primary and booster YFV17D yellow fever vaccination, bulk TCR alpha and beta repertoires were sequenced longitudinally.

The treatment or condition label, read with the paper, signifies: live attenuated yellow fever vaccine strain. A standard Ficoll-Paque protocol was used to isolate PBMCs from peripheral blood. Dynabeads CD4 and CD8 positive selection kits were used to isolate CD4 and CD8 T-cell fractions. RNA was extracted with TriZol from bulk PBMCs, CD4 and CD8 fractions, and dextramer-positive and dextramer-negative fractions. The paper's findings and limits, for the study overall: Because only two donors were included in the study, the extent to which the findings can be generalized is limited. FACS-sorted repertoires could contain abundant contaminating clonotypes from the bulk population, so computational filtering was required. Most clones expanded after primary vaccination (96% of CD4 and roughly 88% of CD8) were re-detected after the booster, suggesting that broad memory maintenance occurred. Compared with the primary T-cell response, the secondary T-cell response was faster but weaker, reaching its peak on day 5 rather than on day 15. A small fraction of clonotypes showed up in both the CD4 and CD8 compartments, probably as a result of convergent recombination.

Sequencing was carried out with an Illumina NovaSeq 6000. TCR cDNA was made using 5'RACE template switching, a step that added a universal primer site and unique molecular identifiers. Priming for cDNA synthesis came from both the TCR alpha and TCR beta constant segments. Library amplification involved two PCR steps, and the second step added sample barcodes and sequencing adapters. Sequencing of libraries was performed on Illumina HiSeq 2500 (2x100 bp) or NovaSeq (2x150 bp). In the original analysis: Demultiplexing of reads and collapsing into UMI consensus sequences were performed with MIGEC, and V(D)J alignment was carried out with MiXCR. Using edgeR on replicate PBMC samples, clonotypes were called vaccine-responding if FDR was below 0.01 and the log2 fold change was above 5 up to day 15. Bulk clonotypes were assigned CD4 or CD8 identity according to which sequenced CD4 or CD8 repertoire held them at higher abundance. TCRdb took the public reads, trimmed them with fastp at Q25, ran MiXCR for clone calling and kept in-frame beta chains. A single entry per CDR3 protein holds the most common genes and DNA from its merged rows. The authors' filters were not applied to this entry. The sample table lists 100,000 to 150,000 distinct CDR3 sequences, 8.9% of them with a count of one. The top ten constitute 40% of the sample.

CDR1 and CDR2, per the germline V gene (reference sequence), are PRHDT and FYEKMQ. The CDR3 covers 15 residues, taking in both the cysteine and the phenylalanine. The only DNA kept is the CDR3, 45 bases in frame from the first base. Germline trimming amounts to 2 bases on V and 7 bases on J, with 8 as the count of junction bases outside the gene matches. The clonotype originates from a man younger than 35 who received the YFV17D yellow fever vaccine. In this chain, TRBV13 is recombined with TRBJ2-7, and 10 junction bases match TRBD1. The sample consisted of CD8+ T cells sorted from PBMCs, taken on the day of the yellow fever booster vaccination. The DNA sequence is as follows: TGTGCCAGCAGCTTAAGAGGACAGGGGGAAGGGGAGCAGTACTTC. It translates as CASSLRGQGEGEQYF.